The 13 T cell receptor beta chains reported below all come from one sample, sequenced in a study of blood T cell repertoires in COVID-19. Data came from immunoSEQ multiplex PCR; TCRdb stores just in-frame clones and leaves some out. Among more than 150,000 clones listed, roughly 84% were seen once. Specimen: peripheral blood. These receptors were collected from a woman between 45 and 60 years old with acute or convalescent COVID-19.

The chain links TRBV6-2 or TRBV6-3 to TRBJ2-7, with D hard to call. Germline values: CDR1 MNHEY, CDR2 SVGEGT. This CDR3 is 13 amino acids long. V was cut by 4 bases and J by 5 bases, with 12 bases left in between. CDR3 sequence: CASSLTNPDEQYF. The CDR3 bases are TGTGCCAGCAGTTTAACTAACCCGGACGAGCAGTACTTC.

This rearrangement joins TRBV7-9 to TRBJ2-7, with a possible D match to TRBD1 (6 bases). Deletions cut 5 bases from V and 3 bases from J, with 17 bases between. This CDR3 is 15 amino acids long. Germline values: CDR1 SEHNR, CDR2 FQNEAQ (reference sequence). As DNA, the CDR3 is TGTGCCAGCAGCATAACCTTCCCGGACAGCTACGAGCAGTACTTC. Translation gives CASSITFPDSYEQYF.

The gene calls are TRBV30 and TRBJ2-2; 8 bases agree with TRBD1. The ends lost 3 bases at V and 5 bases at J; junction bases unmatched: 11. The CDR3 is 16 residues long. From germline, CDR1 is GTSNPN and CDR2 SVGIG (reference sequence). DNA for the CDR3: TGTGCCTGGAGAGAGATCGGACAGGGACGGACCGGGGAGCTGTTTTTT. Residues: CAWREIGQGRTGELFF.

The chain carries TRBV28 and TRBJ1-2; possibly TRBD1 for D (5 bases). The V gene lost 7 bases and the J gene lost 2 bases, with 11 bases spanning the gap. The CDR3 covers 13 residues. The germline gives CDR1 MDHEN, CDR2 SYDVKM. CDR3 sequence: CASMVGGNYGYTF. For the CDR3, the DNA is TGTGCCAGCATGGTTGGGGGGAACTATGGCTACACCTTC.

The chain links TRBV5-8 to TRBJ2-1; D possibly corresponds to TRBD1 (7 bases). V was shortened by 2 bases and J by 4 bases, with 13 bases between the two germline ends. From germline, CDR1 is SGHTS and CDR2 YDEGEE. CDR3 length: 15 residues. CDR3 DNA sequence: TGTGCCAGCAGCTTTCGGGGGACAGCTTACAATGAGCAGTTCTTC. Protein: CASSFRGTAYNEQFF.

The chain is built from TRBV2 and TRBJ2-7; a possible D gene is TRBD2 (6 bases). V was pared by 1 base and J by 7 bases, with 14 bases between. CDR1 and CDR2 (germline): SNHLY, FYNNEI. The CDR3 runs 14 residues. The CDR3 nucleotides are TGTGCCAGCAGTGAAGGCGGGGCAGGGCAAGAGCAGTACTTC. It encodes CASSEGGAGQEQYF.

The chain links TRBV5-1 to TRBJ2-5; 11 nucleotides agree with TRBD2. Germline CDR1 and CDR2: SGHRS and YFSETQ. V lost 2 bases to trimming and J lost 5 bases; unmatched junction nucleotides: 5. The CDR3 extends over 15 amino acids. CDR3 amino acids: CASSFPSGGTETQYF. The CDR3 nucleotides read TGCGCCAGCAGCTTTCCTAGCGGGGGGACGGAGACCCAGTACTTC.

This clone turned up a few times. The CDR3 loop is CASSLARVVGGDYTF. CDR3 in DNA: TGTGCCAGCAGCTTAGCCCGGGTCGTAGGGGGAGACTACACCTTC. The genes are TRBV7-2 and TRBJ1-2, with D perhaps TRBD1 (6 bases). CDR1 and CDR2 from the germline V gene are SGHTA and FQGNSA. This CDR3 is 15 amino acids long. Trimming took 0 bases from V and 10 from J, leaving 18 bases between them.

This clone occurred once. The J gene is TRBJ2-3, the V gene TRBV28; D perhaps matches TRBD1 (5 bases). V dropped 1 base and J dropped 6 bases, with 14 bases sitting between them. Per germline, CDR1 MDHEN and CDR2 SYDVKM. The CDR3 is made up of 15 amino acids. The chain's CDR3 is CASSLYTQGGDTQYF. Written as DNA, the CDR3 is TGTGCCAGCAGTTTATACACGCAGGGTGGGGATACGCAGTATTTT. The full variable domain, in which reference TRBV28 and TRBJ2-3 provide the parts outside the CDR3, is DVKVTQSSRYLVKRTGEKVFLECVQDMDHENMFWYRQDPGLGLRLIYFSYDVKMKEKGDIPEGYSVSREKKERFSLILESASTNQTSMYLCASSLYTQGGDTQYFGPGTRLTVL.

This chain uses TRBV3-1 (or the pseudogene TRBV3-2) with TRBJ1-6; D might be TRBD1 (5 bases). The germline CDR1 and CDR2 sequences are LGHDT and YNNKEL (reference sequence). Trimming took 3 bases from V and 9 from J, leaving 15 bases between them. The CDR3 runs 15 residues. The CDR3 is CASSQPVAGGSPLHF. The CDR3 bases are TGTGCCAGCAGCCAGCCGGTTGCCGGGGGTTCACCCCTCCACTTT.

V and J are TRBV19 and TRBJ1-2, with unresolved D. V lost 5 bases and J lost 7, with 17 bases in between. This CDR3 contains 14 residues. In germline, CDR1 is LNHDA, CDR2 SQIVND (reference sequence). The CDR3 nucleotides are TGTGCCAGTAGTCCCCCAGGCGAAGGGAGTGGCTACACCTTC. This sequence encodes CASSPPGEGSGYTF.

The CDR3 sequence is CASSLVSVSNTGELFF. The CDR3 coding sequence is TGTGCCAGCAGCTTAGTTTCGGTTTCGAACACCGGGGAGCTGTTTTTT. The rearrangement uses TRBV7-3 and TRBJ2-2; D remains ambiguous. The CDR3 runs 16 residues. Per germline, CDR1 SGHTA and CDR2 FQGTGA. Trimming shortened V by 2 bases and J by 0 bases, and 10 bases separated the two germline ends.

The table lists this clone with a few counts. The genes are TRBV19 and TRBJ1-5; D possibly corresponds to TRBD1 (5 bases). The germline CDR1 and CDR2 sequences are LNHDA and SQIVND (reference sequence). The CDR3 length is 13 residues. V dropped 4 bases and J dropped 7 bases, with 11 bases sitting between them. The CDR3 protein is CASSKQGTQPQHF. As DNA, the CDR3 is TGTGCCAGTAGTAAGCAGGGCACCCAGCCCCAGCATTTT.